This entry is about one T cell receptor beta chain. Germline CDR1 reads KGHDR; CDR2 reads SFDVKD. CDR3 length equals 15 residues. V was clipped by 7 bases and J by 6 bases; unmatched bases: 7. As processed by the authors: From reference gene primer amplification, estimates of nucleated cell counts were derived. Method: immunoSEQ multiplex PCR; TCRdb's copy keeps in-frame clones and lacks some. V and J calls and clone size are copied from that table; D and trimming were computed from the DNA. The sample records approximately 50,000 clones, approximately 80% being singletons. The data originate from a study of blood T cell repertoires in COVID-19. Study overall: COVID-19 samples, acute and convalescent, were from the United States, Italy and Spain. PBMCs, B-cell-depleted T cells, or T cells were the source of the cDNA or gDNA that made up the material.

This receptor was obtained from a man in his sixties or seventies with active or convalescent COVID-19. V usage is TRBV24-1 and J usage is TRBJ2-2; 10 positions agree with TRBD1. What was sequenced was peripheral blood. DNA of the CDR3: TGTGCCACCAGAGGACAGGGGGACAGCTCCGGGGAGCTGTTTTTT. It specifies CATRGQGDSSGELFF.